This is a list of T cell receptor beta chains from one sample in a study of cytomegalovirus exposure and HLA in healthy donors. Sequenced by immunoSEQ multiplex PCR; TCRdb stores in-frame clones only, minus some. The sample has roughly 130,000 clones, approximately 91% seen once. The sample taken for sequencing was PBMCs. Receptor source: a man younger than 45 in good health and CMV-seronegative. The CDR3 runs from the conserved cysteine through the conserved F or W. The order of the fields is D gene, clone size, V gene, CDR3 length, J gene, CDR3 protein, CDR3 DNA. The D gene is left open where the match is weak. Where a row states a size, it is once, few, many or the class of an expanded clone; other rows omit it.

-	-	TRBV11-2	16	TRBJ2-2	CASSLAGAGNTGELFF	TGTGCCAGCAGTCTAGCTGGAGCGGGCAACACCGGGGAGCTGTTTTTT
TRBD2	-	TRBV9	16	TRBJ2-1	CASSVVGPSGANEQFF	TGTGCCAGCAGCGTAGTCGGACCAAGCGGGGCCAATGAGCAGTTCTTC
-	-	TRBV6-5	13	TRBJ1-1	CASIEPRTTEAFF	TGTGCCAGCATCGAGCCCCGAACCACTGAAGCTTTCTTT
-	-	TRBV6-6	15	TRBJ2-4	CASTPGTLAKNIQYF	TGTGCCAGCACCCCCGGGACTTTAGCCAAAAACATTCAGTACTTC
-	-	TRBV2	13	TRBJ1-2	CASSEKPTSGYTF	TGTGCCAGCAGTGAAAAACCCACGAGTGGCTACACCTTC
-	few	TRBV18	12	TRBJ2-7	CASSPSSYEQYF	TGTGCCAGCTCACCTAGCTCCTACGAGCAGTACTTC
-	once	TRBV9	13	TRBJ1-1	CASSTNQNTEAFF	TGTGCCAGCAGCACAAATCAGAACACTGAAGCTTTCTTT
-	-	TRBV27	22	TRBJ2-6	CASSLRLDWSYRAYSGANVLTF	TGTGCCAGCAGTTTAAGGCTTGATTGGAGTTACAGGGCTTACTCTGGGGCCAACGTCCTGACTTTC
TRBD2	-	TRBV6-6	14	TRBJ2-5	CASRLAGAGETQYF	TGTGCCAGCAGATTAGCGGGAGCCGGTGAGACCCAGTACTTC
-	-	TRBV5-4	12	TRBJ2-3	CASSPPGGEEYF	TGTGCCAGCAGCCCTCCCGGGGGTGAGGAGTATTTT
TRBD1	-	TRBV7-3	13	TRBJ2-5	CASSLSGGETQYF	TGTGCCAGCAGCTTATCAGGGGGAGAGACCCAGTACTTC
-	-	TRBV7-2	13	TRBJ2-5	CASSPTVLGTQYF	TGTGCCAGCAGTCCGACAGTATTGGGGACCCAGTACTTC
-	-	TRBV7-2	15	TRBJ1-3	CASSLLSRSGNTIYF	TGTGCCAGCAGCTTATTATCTCGCTCTGGAAACACCATATATTTT
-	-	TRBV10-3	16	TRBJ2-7	CAISEPWGERKGEQYF	TGTGCCATCAGTGAACCCTGGGGGGAAAGAAAAGGAGAGCAGTACTTC
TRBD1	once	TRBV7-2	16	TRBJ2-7	CASSLTRNRGSYEQYF	TGTGCCAGCAGCTTAACGAGAAACAGGGGTAGCTACGAGCAGTACTTC
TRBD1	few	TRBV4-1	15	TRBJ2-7	CASSPPGQGAHEQYF	TGCGCCAGCAGCCCGCCGGGACAGGGGGCACACGAGCAGTACTTC
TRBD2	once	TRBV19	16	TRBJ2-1	CASSPRAGDPYNEQFF	TGTGCCAGTAGTCCCCGGGCGGGAGATCCCTACAATGAGCAGTTCTTC
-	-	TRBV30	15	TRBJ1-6	CAWSVRPAADSPLHF	TGTGCCTGGAGTGTAAGGCCCGCGGCGGATTCACCCCTCCACTTT
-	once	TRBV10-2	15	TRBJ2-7	CASSAPVWSKDEQYF	TGCGCCAGCAGTGCCCCAGTTTGGAGTAAGGACGAGCAGTACTTC
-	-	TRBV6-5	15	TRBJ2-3	CASSYRTTSTDTQYF	TGTGCCAGCAGTTACAGGACTACTAGCACAGATACGCAGTATTTT
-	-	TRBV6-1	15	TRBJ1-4	CASSDIGAGKEKLFF	TGTGCCAGCAGTGATATAGGGGCAGGGAAGGAAAAACTGTTTTTT
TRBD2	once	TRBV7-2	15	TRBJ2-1	CASSLDGLASNEQFF	TGTGCCAGCAGCTTAGATGGACTAGCGTCCAATGAGCAGTTCTTC
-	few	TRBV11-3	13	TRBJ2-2	CASSPLNTGELFF	TGTGCCAGCAGCCCCCTGAACACCGGGGAGCTGTTTTTT
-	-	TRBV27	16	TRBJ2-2	CASSPLLEGLSGELFF	TGTGCCAGCAGTCCCCTTCTCGAGGGCCTCTCCGGGGAGCTGTTTTTT
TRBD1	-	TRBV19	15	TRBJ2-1	CASRPPGTGYNEQFF	TGTGCCAGTAGGCCTCCCGGGACAGGGTACAATGAGCAGTTCTTC
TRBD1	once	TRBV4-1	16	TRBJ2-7	CASSLLTGQGRAGQYF	TGCGCCAGCAGCTTACTAACGGGACAGGGGAGAGCGGGGCAGTACTTC
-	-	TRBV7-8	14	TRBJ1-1	CASSLVTGNTEAFF	TGTGCCAGCAGCTTAGTTACGGGGAACACTGAAGCTTTCTTT
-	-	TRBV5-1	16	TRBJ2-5	CASSLATGPYQETQYF	TGCGCCAGCAGCTTGGCAACAGGCCCGTACCAAGAGACCCAGTACTTC
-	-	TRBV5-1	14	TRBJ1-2	CASSLDGSDYGYTF	TGCGCCAGCAGTTTAGACGGGTCGGACTATGGCTACACCTTC
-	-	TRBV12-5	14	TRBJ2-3	CASGQLQGVDTQYF	TGTGCTAGTGGTCAGTTACAGGGAGTGGATACGCAGTATTTT
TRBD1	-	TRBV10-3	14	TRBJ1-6	CAISRGLDNSPLHF	TGTGCCATCAGCAGGGGGCTCGATAATTCACCCCTCCACTTT
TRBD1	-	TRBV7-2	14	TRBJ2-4	CASSLSTGTSIQYF	TGTGCCAGCAGCTTATCGACAGGGACGAGCATTCAGTACTTC
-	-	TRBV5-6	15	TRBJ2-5	CASSLRGIGGETQYF	TGTGCCAGCAGCTTGCGCGGGATTGGAGGAGAGACCCAGTACTTC
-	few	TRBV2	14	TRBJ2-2	CASIADSNTGELFF	TGTGCCAGCATTGCGGACAGTAACACCGGGGAGCTGTTTTTT
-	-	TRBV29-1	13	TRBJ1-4	CSAAPTRDEKLFF	TGCAGCGCCGCCCCAACTCGGGATGAAAAACTGTTTTTT
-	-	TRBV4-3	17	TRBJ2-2	CASSPNLYPGETGELFF	TGCGCCAGCAGCCCCAACCTCTACCCGGGAGAAACCGGGGAGCTGTTTTTT
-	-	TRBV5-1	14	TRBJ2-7	CASSLVASSYEQYF	TGCGCCAGCAGCTTGGTTGCCAGCTCCTACGAGCAGTACTTC
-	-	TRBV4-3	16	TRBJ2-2	CASSQLGVGGIGELFF	TGCGCCAGCAGCCAACTCGGGGTAGGGGGTATCGGGGAGCTGTTTTTT
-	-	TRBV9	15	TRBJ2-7	CASSVEQDPTYEQYF	TGTGCCAGCAGCGTAGAACAGGACCCAACCTACGAGCAGTACTTC
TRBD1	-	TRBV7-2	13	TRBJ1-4	CASGGQFGEKLFF	TGTGCCAGCGGGGGACAGTTCGGCGAAAAACTGTTTTTT
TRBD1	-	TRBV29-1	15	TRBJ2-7	CSVRYRGQKMYEQYF	TGCAGCGTGCGATATAGGGGGCAAAAAATGTACGAGCAGTACTTC
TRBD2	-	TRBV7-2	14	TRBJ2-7	CASSLPRESYEQYF	TGTGCCAGCAGCTTACCGCGGGAGTCCTACGAGCAGTACTTC
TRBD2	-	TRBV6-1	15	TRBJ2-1	CASLHGLVSYNEQFF	TGTGCCAGTTTACATGGACTAGTGTCCTACAATGAGCAGTTCTTC
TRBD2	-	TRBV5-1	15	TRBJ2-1	CASSLGLAPNNEQFF	TGCGCCAGCAGCTTGGGACTAGCGCCTAACAATGAGCAGTTCTTC
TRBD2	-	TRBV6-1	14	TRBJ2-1	CASSELAGGNEQFF	TGTGCCAGCAGTGAACTAGCGGGAGGTAATGAGCAGTTCTTC
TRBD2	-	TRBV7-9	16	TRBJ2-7	CASSLGHGLAGEEQYF	TGTGCCAGCAGCCTAGGACACGGACTAGCGGGAGAGGAGCAGTACTTC
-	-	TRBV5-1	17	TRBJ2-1	CASSLSWGGTPNNEQFF	TGCGCCAGCAGCTTGTCCTGGGGCGGGACGCCTAACAATGAGCAGTTCTTC
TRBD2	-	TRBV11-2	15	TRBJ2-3	CASSLFSGSTDTQYF	TGTGCCAGCAGCTTATTTAGCGGGAGCACAGATACGCAGTATTTT